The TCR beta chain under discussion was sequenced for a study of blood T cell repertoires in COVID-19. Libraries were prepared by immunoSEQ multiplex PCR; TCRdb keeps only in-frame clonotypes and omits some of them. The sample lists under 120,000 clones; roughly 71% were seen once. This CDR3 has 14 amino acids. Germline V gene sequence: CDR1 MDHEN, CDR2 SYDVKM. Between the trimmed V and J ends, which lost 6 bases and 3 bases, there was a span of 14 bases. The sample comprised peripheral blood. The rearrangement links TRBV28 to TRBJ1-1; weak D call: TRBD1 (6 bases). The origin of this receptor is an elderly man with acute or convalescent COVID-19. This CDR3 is CASRGHSVHTEAFF. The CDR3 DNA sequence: TGTGCCAGCAGGGGACATAGTGTACACACTGAAGCTTTCTTT.